One sample yielded the 27 T cell receptor beta chains listed below, sequenced in a study of blood T cell repertoires in COVID-19 (dated by TCRdb to 2020 to 2022). The library came from the immunoSEQ multiplex PCR assay. TCRdb retrieved this table from immuneACCESS and kept in-frame rearrangements only. Not all clones are present; in checked studies, unresolved V genes account for under half, and no reason is known for the remainder. For this sample there are approximately 200,000 clones; approximately 92% appear just once. Roughly 3.7% of the sample rests with the top ten. Input material: PBMCs or T cells enriched from blood (not recorded which). These receptors all come from a woman in her late teens or twenties in a cohort exposed to, infected with or recovered from COVID-19 (not recorded which).

The chain couples TRBV5-4 to TRBJ2-1; a possible D gene is TRBD2 (6 bases). Germline values: CDR1 SGHNT, CDR2 YYREEE (reference sequence). The CDR3 covers 13 residues. Between the trimmed V and J ends, which lost 4 bases and 10 bases, there was a span of 15 bases. CDR3 sequence (DNA): TGTGCCAGCAGCGGGCGGGAACCAGTGGAGCAGTTCTTC. Its protein is CASSGREPVEQFF. Complete variable domain (other parts from reference TRBV5-4 and TRBJ2-1): ETGVTQSPTHLIKTRGQQVTLRCSSQSGHNTVSWYQQALGQGPQFIFQYYREEENGRGNFPPRFSGLQFPNYSSELNVNALELDDSALYLCASSGREPVEQFFGPGTRLTVL.

The chain combines TRBV4-1 with TRBJ2-5, with D perhaps matching TRBD2 (5 bases). Germline CDR1 MGHRA, CDR2 YSYEKL. Trimming left V 4 bases short and J 5 bases short, with 14 bases between. This CDR3 has 14 amino acids. CDR3 in amino acids: CASSPSDGVETQYF. In DNA form, the CDR3 reads TGCGCCAGCAGCCCTTCGGACGGGGTGGAGACCCAGTACTTC.

The CDR3 loop reads CASSPEGQAYEQYF. The CDR3 DNA follows: TGCGCCAGCAGCCCCGAGGGACAGGCCTACGAGCAGTACTTC. The chain is built from TRBV5-1 and TRBJ2-7; TRBD1 agrees at 8 bases. After removal of 4 bases from V and 2 bases from J, the junction contained 5 bases not matched to a gene. The CDR3 has 14 residues. Germline CDR1 and CDR2: SGHRS and YFSETQ.

The J gene is TRBJ2-1, the V gene TRBV24-1, with D tentatively TRBD1 (6 bases). This CDR3 has 13 amino acids. Looked up from germline, CDR1 is KGHDR and CDR2 is SFDVKD. Trimming left V 4 bases short and J 10 bases short, with 13 bases between. CDR3 protein: CATSDASGTEQFF. CDR3 nucleotides: TGTGCCACCAGTGACGCATCCGGGACAGAGCAGTTCTTC.

In its sample, this clone was seen once. The rearrangement uses TRBV6-5 and TRBJ1-5; D may be TRBD1 (6 bases). The germline V gene encodes CDR1 MNHEY and CDR2 SVGAGI. There are 14 residues in the CDR3. Trimming removed 8 bases at V and 7 bases at J, with 18 bases between. DNA for the CDR3: TGTGCCAGCCGGGGGGCAGTTACCGGCCAGCCCCAGCATTTT. Encoded protein: CASRGAVTGQPQHF.

This chain links TRBV5-1 with TRBJ2-7; a weak D match, TRBD2 (5 bases). This CDR3 has 16 amino acids. The V end was cut by 4 bases, the J end by 7 bases, with 24 bases between. Per germline, CDR1 SGHRS and CDR2 YFSETQ. CDR3 coding DNA: TGCGCCAGCAGCCCTTCAGCGGACGCGCCCATTTTAGAGCAGTACTTC. This codes for CASSPSADAPILEQYF.

The gene calls are TRBV5-1 and TRBJ2-5; TRBD2 matches 8 bases. V lost 4 bases to trimming and J lost 2 bases; unmatched junction nucleotides: 7. The CDR3 contains 15 residues. Germline V gene sequence: CDR1 SGHRS, CDR2 YFSETQ. The CDR3, as DNA: TGCGCCAGCAGCCTTACCGGGACTAGGCAAGAGACCCAGTACTTC. Protein sequence: CASSLTGTRQETQYF.

V gene TRBV9 combines with J gene TRBJ1-3; 12 nucleotides match TRBD1. This CDR3 is 14 amino acids long. Germline assignment: CDR1 SGDLS and CDR2 YYNGEE. V lost 7 bases to trimming and J lost 8 bases; unmatched junction nucleotides: 7. This chain's CDR3 is CASGAGQGADTIYF. CDR3 nucleotides: TGTGCCAGCGGGGCGGGACAGGGGGCGGACACCATATATTTT.

V and J are TRBV24-1 and TRBJ1-2, with 11 nucleotides matching TRBD1. V trimming: 4 bases; J trimming: 6 bases; junction bases outside the gene matches: 6. The germline gives CDR1 KGHDR, CDR2 SFDVKD. The CDR3 contains 15 residues. CDR3 amino acids: CATSEGTGGVDGYTF. In DNA, the CDR3 is TGTGCCACCAGTGAAGGGACAGGGGGAGTAGATGGCTACACCTTC.

This clone has only one observation. The chain recombines TRBV12-3 or TRBV12-4 with TRBJ2-7, with D unresolved. The germline V and J ends were trimmed by 6 bases and 7 bases, with 10 bases remaining between them. The CDR3 runs to 11 residues. The CDR3 DNA reads as TGTGCCAGCAGCCAAGCGAGGGAGCAGTACTTC. It specifies CASSQAREQYF.

This clone appeared once. The rearrangement links TRBV5-1 to TRBJ1-1; D might be TRBD1 (5 bases). Trimming took off 1 base at V and 1 base at J, with 8 bases between the two ends. Germline V gene sequence: CDR1 SGHRS, CDR2 YFSETQ. The length of the CDR3 is 14 residues. CDR3 sequence (DNA): TGCGCCAGCAGCTTGACGACAGCGAACACTGAAGCTTTCTTT. Amino acid sequence: CASSLTTANTEAFF.

The V and J genes are TRBV15 and TRBJ1-3; maybe TRBD1 (5 bases). The germline CDR1 and CDR2 sequences are LNHNV and YYDKDF (reference sequence). This CDR3 contains 16 residues. The germline V and J ends were trimmed by 0 bases and 3 bases, with 12 bases remaining between them. The CDR3 is CATSRDTAGNGNTIYF. The DNA for the CDR3 is TGTGCCACCAGCAGAGATACGGCAGGGAATGGAAACACCATATATTTT.

This clone was counted a few times. The V and J genes are TRBV6-5 and TRBJ2-1; maybe TRBD2 (6 bases). Looked up from germline, CDR1 is MNHEY and CDR2 is SVGAGI. Trimming cost V 2 bases and J 8 bases, with 16 bases left between them. CDR3 length equals 15 residues. CDR3 region: CASSYGQGGGYEQFF. CDR3 DNA: TGTGCCAGCAGTTACGGGCAGGGAGGCGGCTATGAGCAGTTCTTC.

The genes are TRBV6-5 and TRBJ2-2; D uncertain. Germline lookup yields CDR1 MNHEY and CDR2 SVGAGI. The CDR3 contains 12 residues. V was cut by 4 bases and J by 2 bases, with 2 bases left in between. The CDR3: CASSSNTGELFF. As DNA, the CDR3 is TGTGCCAGCAGTTCTAACACCGGGGAGCTGTTTTTT.

The J gene is TRBJ2-5, the V gene TRBV3-1 (or the pseudogene TRBV3-2), with TRBD2 identical over 9 bases. V shed 4 bases, J shed 1 base, and the junction held 13 bases outside the gene matches. The CDR3 is 18 residues long. Germline V CDR1 and CDR2: LGHDT, YNNKEL (reference sequence). The CDR3 loop is CASSRGLAQGGFQETQYF. DNA of the CDR3: TGTGCCAGCAGCCGGGGACTAGCTCAGGGCGGGTTCCAAGAGACCCAGTACTTC.

The chain joins TRBV2 to TRBJ2-5; tentative D call: TRBD1 (5 bases). Germline V gives CDR1 SNHLY, CDR2 FYNNEI. With 2 bases removed from V and 2 bases from J, the gap between germline ends came to 6 bases. This CDR3 is 13 amino acids long. In DNA, the CDR3 is TGTGCCAGCAGTGAACAGGGTCAAGAGACCCAGTACTTC. Protein: CASSEQGQETQYF.

The V gene is TRBV7-2, the J gene TRBJ1-3; D not resolved. V shed 5 bases and J shed 4 bases, with 18 bases lying between them. The V gene's germline CDR1 is SGHTA and CDR2 FQGNSA. This CDR3 region has 16 residues. The CDR3 DNA sequence: TGTGCCAGCAGCCGGGATGACGGACTGTCGGGAAACACCATATATTTT. Translated: CASSRDDGLSGNTIYF.

This chain uses TRBV7-6 with TRBJ1-1; TRBD1 might be the D (6 bases). This CDR3 comprises 16 residues. Trimming took off 2 bases at V and 0 bases at J, with 13 bases between the two ends. Germline V gene sequence: CDR1 SGHVS, CDR2 FNYEAQ. CDR3 bases: TGTGCCAGCAGCTTACAGGGAGGGACAATGAACACTGAAGCTTTCTTT. This codes for CASSLQGGTMNTEAFF.

This chain connects TRBV3-1 (or the pseudogene TRBV3-2) to TRBJ2-7, with D possibly matching TRBD2 (5 bases). Germline CDR1 and CDR2: LGHDT and YNNKEL (reference sequence). The CDR3 runs to 12 residues. Trimming pared 8 bases from V and 5 bases from J, leaving 13 bases between. The CDR3 region is CASSGNGDEQYF. CDR3 DNA sequence: TGTGCCAGCTCGGGGAACGGCGACGAGCAGTACTTC.

The V gene is TRBV27, the J gene TRBJ2-2; the D gene is possibly TRBD2 (6 bases). The length of the CDR3 is 15 residues. V was pared by 6 bases and J by 4 bases, with 15 bases between. Germline V gene lookup returns CDR1 MNHEY and CDR2 SMNVEV (reference sequence). CDR3 protein: CASSRELGGTGELFF. CDR3 sequence (DNA): TGTGCCAGCAGCCGGGAGTTGGGAGGCACCGGGGAGCTGTTTTTT.

The chain couples TRBV5-5 to TRBJ2-2, with TRBD1 matching 9 bases. Germline V gene lookup returns CDR1 SGHKS and CDR2 YYEKEE (reference sequence). There are 17 residues in the CDR3. The ends lost 0 bases at V and 5 bases at J; junction bases unmatched: 8. Written as DNA, the CDR3 is TGTGCCAGCAGCTTGGCCCCCGGGACAGGGTGGACCGGGGAGCTGTTTTTT. Translation gives CASSLAPGTGWTGELFF. The whole variable domain, filled in from reference TRBV5-5 and TRBJ2-2, reads DAGVTQSPTHLIKTRGQQVTLRCSPISGHKSVSWYQQVLGQGPQFIFQYYEKEERGRGNFPDRFSARQFPNYSSELNVNALLLGDSALYLCASSLAPGTGWTGELFFGEGSRLTVL.

This clone has a single count. The J gene is TRBJ2-1, the V gene TRBV7-3, with D perhaps TRBD2 (6 bases). Per germline, CDR1 SGHTA and CDR2 FQGTGA. The CDR3 runs 14 residues. The V end lost 5 bases, the J end lost 7 bases, and 15 bases lay between the germline ends. CDR3 protein: CASSLGTFGNEQFF. The CDR3 nucleotides are TGTGCCAGCAGCCTCGGGACTTTTGGAAATGAGCAGTTCTTC.

The V call is TRBV7-9, the J call TRBJ1-1; 8 nucleotides match TRBD1. This CDR3 has 10 residues. Germline CDR1 and CDR2: SEHNR and FQNEAQ (reference sequence). The CDR3 nucleotides are TGTGGCACCAGCCGACAGGGGATTTTCTTT. Its protein is CGTSRQGIFF.

This clone showed up many times. V and J are TRBV9 and TRBJ1-1; possibly TRBD1 for D (5 bases). V shed 0 bases and J shed 3 bases, with 12 bases lying between them. The CDR3 loop spans 15 amino acids. The germline V gene has CDR1 SGDLS and CDR2 YYNGEE. The CDR3 sequence is CASSVEGGGYTEAFF. In DNA, the CDR3 is TGTGCCAGCAGCGTAGAAGGCGGGGGGTACACTGAAGCTTTCTTT.

The V gene is TRBV7-3, the J gene TRBJ2-4; 13 nucleotides match TRBD2. V dropped 4 bases and J dropped 14; count of bases not matched to a gene: 5. Per the germline V gene, CDR1 is SGHTA and CDR2 is FQGTGA. CDR3 length: 13 amino acids. This CDR3 is CASSSTGTSGKYF. DNA for the CDR3: TGTGCCAGCAGCTCAACCGGGACTAGCGGGAAGTACTTC.

This chain's CDR3 is CATKGQAAKNEQFF. CDR3 nucleotide sequence: TGTGCCACCAAAGGACAGGCGGCGAAGAATGAGCAGTTCTTC. The V call is TRBV2, the J call TRBJ2-1; 7 nucleotides match TRBD1. CDR1 SNHLY and CDR2 FYNNEI come from the germline V gene. The CDR3 sequence is 14 residues long. Trimming took 10 bases from V and 7 from J; bases not matched to a gene: 13.

This chain uses TRBV6-5 with TRBJ1-1, with D possibly being TRBD1 (6 bases). Germline loops: CDR1 MNHEY, CDR2 SVGAGI. V lost 6 bases to trimming and J lost 1 base, with 15 bases between them. CDR3 length: 15 residues. CDR3 protein: CASSDRGGRNTEAFF. The CDR3 region has the DNA TGTGCCAGCAGCGATAGGGGGGGGAGGAACACTGAAGCTTTCTTT.